This T cell receptor (beta chain) was sequenced for a study of blood T cell repertoires in COVID-19. CDR3 length equals 14 residues. CDR1 is LNHDA, CDR2 SQIVND, per germline (reference sequence). The V gene end was trimmed by 5 bases and the J gene end by 2 bases; junction bases not matched to a gene: 5. In the authors' methods: How many nucleated cells were present was estimated from reference gene primer amplification. Profiled with immunoSEQ multiplex PCR; TCRdb holds only in-frame clones, not every one. V, J and clone size reflect that table, while D and trimming were determined from the DNA. Among fewer than 200,000 clones listed, about 78% were seen once.

The receptor was derived from a woman aged 45-60 years who had recovered from COVID-19. This chain uses TRBV19 with TRBJ2-7, with 8 bases identical to TRBD1. Sequenced sample: PBMCs or T cells enriched from blood (not recorded which). The CDR3 region has the DNA TGTGCCAGTAGTCCACGGACAGGGCCCTACGAGCAGTACTTC. It codes for CASSPRTGPYEQYF.